Reported below is one T cell receptor beta chain. The antigen remains undetermined. TCRdb keeps only in-frame clones here, not all; method: immunoSEQ multiplex PCR. This table holds about 85,000 clones, 80% to 95% found once. Germline V gene data show CDR1 as LNHDA and CDR2 as SQIVND (reference sequence). The CDR3 is 13 residues long. V was clipped by 5 bases and J by 2 bases, with 10 bases between them. The data stem from a study of graft-versus-host responses after intestinal transplantation. The chain employs TRBV19 and TRBJ2-7; a weak D match, TRBD2 (6 bases). This specimen was unstimulated CD8+ T cells sorted from spleen or lymph node cells, taken before transplant. The sequence came from a human donor who was the organ donor for an intestinal transplant. Written as DNA, the CDR3 is TGTGCCAGTAGTCCGGGAGCCGCCTACGAGCAGTACTTC. It codes for CASSPGAAYEQYF.